The 21 T cell receptor beta chains listed next were all sequenced from one sample in a study of blood T cells in healthy people across ages. Combining a sample-barcoded 5' primer with a J-beta primer mix, a second PCR ran for about 7 to 12 cycles. TCRdb redid the calling of the 5' RACE reads with MiXCR, one entry per CDR3 protein. The sample lists hundreds of thousands of distinct CDR3 sequences, over 20% occurring once. The specimen was blood. All receptors come from a man between 65 and 85 years old in good health.

The chain recombines TRBV28 with TRBJ1-4; 7 bases are a match to TRBD1. Trimming at V came to 1 base and at J to 4 bases, leaving 9 bases not matched to a gene. Germline CDR1 is MDHEN and CDR2 is SYDVKM. This CDR3 is 17 amino acids long. The DNA for the CDR3 is TGTGCCAGCAGTTTATTGGGGACAGTCCGAGGTAATGAAAAACTGTTTTTT. Its protein product is CASSLLGTVRGNEKLFF.

V is TRBV7-9 and J is TRBJ2-3, with TRBD2 matching over 11 bases. The CDR3 is made up of 19 amino acids. Germline values: CDR1 SEHNR, CDR2 FQNEAQ (reference sequence). V was pared by 3 bases and J by 0 bases, with 11 bases of the junction left unmatched. The CDR3 reads CASSFLTSGDRPSTDTQYF. CDR3 sequence (DNA): TGTGCCAGCAGCTTTCTGACTAGCGGGGACCGTCCTAGCACAGATACGCAGTATTTT.

This clonotype was found many times. The chain is built from TRBV4-1 and TRBJ1-5; 7 positions match TRBD1. There are 13 residues in the CDR3. CDR1 and CDR2 (germline): MGHRA, YSYEKL. Trimming cost V 4 bases and J 5 bases; bases outside gene matches: 2. The CDR3 region has the DNA TGCGCCAGCAGCCCGGGACAGTATCAGCCCCAGCATTTT. Its translation is CASSPGQYQPQHF.

The V call is TRBV7-9, the J call TRBJ2-1; TRBD2 matches 11 bases. V lost 2 bases and J lost 5; bases outside the gene matches: 5. Germline values: CDR1 SEHNR, CDR2 FQNEAQ (reference sequence). The CDR3 loop spans 16 amino acids. CDR3: CASSLSSGRYDNEQFF. In DNA form, the CDR3 reads TGTGCCAGCAGCTTATCTAGCGGGAGGTACGACAATGAGCAGTTCTTC.

A few counts support this clonotype. The chain carries TRBV28 and TRBJ1-1; 7 bases are shared with TRBD1. The CDR3 spans 16 residues. From germline, CDR1 is MDHEN and CDR2 SYDVKM. The trim removed 5 bases at V and 1 base at J, leaving 10 bases unmatched. The CDR3 here is CASSIARQGTNTEAFF. The CDR3 DNA reads TGTGCCAGCAGTATCGCACGACAGGGAACGAACACTGAAGCTTTCTTT.

The chain uses TRBV24-1 and TRBJ2-1; possible D gene TRBD2, 5 bases. The CDR3 extends over 16 amino acids. Germline lookup yields CDR1 KGHDR and CDR2 SFDVKD. The V end lost 4 bases, the J end lost 1 base, and 13 bases lay between the germline ends. CDR3 protein: CATSDSLDSSYNEQFF. CDR3 nucleotide sequence: TGTGCCACCAGTGACTCATTGGACTCATCCTACAATGAGCAGTTCTTC.

The rearrangement uses TRBV15 and TRBJ2-1; TRBD2 matches at 8 bases. Per the germline V gene, CDR1 is LNHNV and CDR2 is YYDKDF (reference sequence). This CDR3 comprises 16 residues. J gave up 2 bases and V 1 base, and 4 bases lay outside the gene matches. CDR3: CATSRGSSGTYNEQFF. As DNA, the CDR3 is TGTGCCACCAGCAGAGGAAGTAGCGGGACCTACAATGAGCAGTTCTTC.

Only a few counts were recorded for this clonotype. This chain connects TRBV29-1 to TRBJ2-3; 7 positions match TRBD1. The germline gives CDR1 SQVTM, CDR2 ANQGSEA. This CDR3 spans 14 amino acids. Unmatched junction bases numbered 10, after V lost 8 bases and J lost 2 bases. CDR3 coding DNA: TGCAGCCTTTCGGACAGGTTATTCACAGATACGCAGTATTTT. Translating it yields CSLSDRLFTDTQYF.

V usage is TRBV11-2 and J usage is TRBJ2-5, with TRBD1 matching over 7 bases. The CDR3 covers 17 residues. Trimming removed 4 bases from V and 4 bases from J; junction bases left unmatched: 15. The V gene's germline CDR1 is SGHAT and CDR2 FQNNGV. The CDR3 sequence is CASSSLAATGLGETQYF. CDR3 bases: TGTGCCAGCAGCTCCTTGGCAGCGACAGGGTTGGGAGAGACCCAGTACTTC.

Concerning this clonotype: A junction end diverges from the germline sequence, so it may reflect a read error. As DNA, the CDR3 is TGCGCCAGCCGCCCCGTCTCGAGGGCAGAGACCAAGTACTTC. Translation: CASRPVSRAETKYF. This chain uses TRBV5-1 with TRBJ2-5; tentatively, D is TRBD2 (5 bases). The CDR3 has 14 amino acids. Germline V lookup: CDR1 SGHRS, CDR2 YFSETQ.

This chain connects TRBV5-1 to TRBJ2-3; D gene ambiguous. The V end lost 2 bases, the J end lost 8 bases, and 12 bases lay between the germline ends. Germline V gene data show CDR1 as SGHRS and CDR2 as YFSETQ. The CDR3 totals 13 residues. The CDR3, as DNA: TGCGCCAGCAGCTTAGCTGCGTCAGGTACGCAGTATTTT. This translates into CASSLAASGTQYF. Full variable domain (missing parts from reference TRBV5-1 and TRBJ2-3): KAGVTQTPRYLIKTRGQQVTLSCSPISGHRSVSWYQQTPGQGLQFLFEYFSETQRNKGNFPGRFSGRQFSNSRSEMNVSTLELGDSALYLCASSLAASGTQYFGPGTRLTVL.

This sequence joins TRBV28 and TRBJ1-1; a weak D match, TRBD1 (6 bases). V was trimmed by 5 bases and J by 10 bases, leaving 14 bases between them. The CDR3 totals 12 residues. Germline loops: CDR1 MDHEN, CDR2 SYDVKM. CDR3 in amino acids: CASSLQRGGAFF. The CDR3 DNA is TGTGCCAGCAGTCTCCAACGAGGGGGAGCTTTCTTT.

In this sample, this clonotype turned up a few times. This chain connects TRBV12-3 or TRBV12-4 to TRBJ2-5; D unresolved. The end of the DNA fits TRBJ2-1 better, so the J call may be wrong. The CDR3 extends over 13 amino acids. CDR3 in amino acids: CASSGGQKAEQFF. The CDR3 DNA follows: TGTGCCAGCAGTGGCGGCCAGAAGGCGGAGCAGTTCTTC.

This clonotype was seen a handful of times. The chain combines TRBV4-2 with TRBJ1-1; D is uncertain. Germline V gene sequence: CDR1 LGHNA, CDR2 YNFKEQ. V was cut by 1 base and J by 3 bases, with 9 bases left in between. The CDR3 is 14 residues long. The CDR3 loop reads CASSQVGSHTEAFF. The CDR3 DNA follows: TGTGCCAGCAGCCAAGTGGGCAGCCACACTGAAGCTTTCTTT.

The V and J genes are TRBV7-8 and TRBJ2-1; D is undetermined. Trimming took 1 base from V and 2 from J, leaving 12 bases between them. The CDR3 length is 16 residues. The V gene's germline CDR1 is SGHVS and CDR2 FQNEAQ. This CDR3 reads CASSLVSGSPYNEQFF. The DNA for the CDR3 is TGTGCCAGCAGCTTAGTTTCGGGTTCCCCCTACAATGAGCAGTTCTTC.

As regards this clonotype: At one boundary the junction diverges from the germline segment, which might be a read error. This chain joins TRBV4-1 and TRBJ2-7; weak D call: TRBD1 (6 bases). Germline assignment: CDR1 MGHRA and CDR2 YSYEKL. CDR3 length: 13 amino acids. CDR3 sequence: CAGSQDYRDEQYF. In DNA form, the CDR3 reads TGCGCCGGCAGCCAAGACTACAGGGACGAGCAGTACTTC.

This clonotype was counted between two and nine times. One end of the junction does not line up with germline, which may come from a read error. The chain is built from TRBV7-7 and TRBJ2-1; D gene ambiguous. CDR1 is SSHAT and CDR2 is FNYEAQ in the germline V gene (reference sequence). The CDR3 is 14 amino acids. CDR3 in DNA: TGTGCTAGCAGCCCCTTTCGTCCTCCTGGGGAGCAGTTCTTC. It is translated as CASSPFRPPGEQFF.

The rearrangement uses TRBV12-3 or TRBV12-4 and TRBJ2-3; D remains ambiguous. V lost 6 bases and J lost 4, with 14 bases in between. This CDR3 has 14 residues. The CDR3, as DNA: TGTGCCAGCAGAAGACTGGCTTCGGCAGATACGCAGTATTTT. Protein: CASRRLASADTQYF.

The table lists this clonotype with a few counts. The V call is TRBV6-5, the J call TRBJ1-2, with D uncertain. Trimming removed 5 bases at V and 8 bases at J, with 12 bases between. This CDR3 spans 12 amino acids. The germline CDR1 and CDR2 sequences are MNHEY and SVGAGI. The CDR3 bases are TGTGCCAGCAGTAGTAAATTGGGAGGCTACACCTTC. The encoded protein is CASSSKLGGYTF.

There are a few counts of this clonotype. The J gene is TRBJ2-2, the V gene TRBV2, with D uncertain. Trimming removed 7 bases at V and 0 bases at J, with 6 bases between. This CDR3 comprises 13 residues. Germline CDR1 SNHLY, CDR2 FYNNEI. In DNA, the CDR3 is TGTGCCAGCAAACACCCGAACACCGGGGAGCTGTTTTTT. Translated, it gives CASKHPNTGELFF.

This clonotype was recorded a few times. The chain carries TRBV20-1 and TRBJ1-2; 10 bases agree with TRBD1. Looked up from germline, CDR1 is DFQATT and CDR2 is SNEGSKA (reference sequence). Losses at the gene ends were 2 bases for V and 2 bases for J; bases not matched to a gene: 5. This CDR3 is 15 amino acids long. CDR3 in DNA: TGCAGTGCTAGACCGACAGGGGGCAAAAACTATGGCTACACCTTC. It translates to CSARPTGGKNYGYTF.